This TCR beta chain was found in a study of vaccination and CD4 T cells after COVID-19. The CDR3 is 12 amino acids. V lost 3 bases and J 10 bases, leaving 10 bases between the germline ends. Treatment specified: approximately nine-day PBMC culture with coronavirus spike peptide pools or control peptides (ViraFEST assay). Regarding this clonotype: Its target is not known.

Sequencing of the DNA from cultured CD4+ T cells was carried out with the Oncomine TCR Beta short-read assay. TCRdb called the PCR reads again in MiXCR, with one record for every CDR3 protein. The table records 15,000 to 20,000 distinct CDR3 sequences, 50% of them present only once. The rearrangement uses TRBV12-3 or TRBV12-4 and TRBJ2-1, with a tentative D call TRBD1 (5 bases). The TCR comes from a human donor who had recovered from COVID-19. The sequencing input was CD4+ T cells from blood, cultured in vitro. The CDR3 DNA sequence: TGTGCCAGCAGTTTGAAAGGGGTCGAGCAGTTCTTC. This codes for CASSLKGVEQFF.